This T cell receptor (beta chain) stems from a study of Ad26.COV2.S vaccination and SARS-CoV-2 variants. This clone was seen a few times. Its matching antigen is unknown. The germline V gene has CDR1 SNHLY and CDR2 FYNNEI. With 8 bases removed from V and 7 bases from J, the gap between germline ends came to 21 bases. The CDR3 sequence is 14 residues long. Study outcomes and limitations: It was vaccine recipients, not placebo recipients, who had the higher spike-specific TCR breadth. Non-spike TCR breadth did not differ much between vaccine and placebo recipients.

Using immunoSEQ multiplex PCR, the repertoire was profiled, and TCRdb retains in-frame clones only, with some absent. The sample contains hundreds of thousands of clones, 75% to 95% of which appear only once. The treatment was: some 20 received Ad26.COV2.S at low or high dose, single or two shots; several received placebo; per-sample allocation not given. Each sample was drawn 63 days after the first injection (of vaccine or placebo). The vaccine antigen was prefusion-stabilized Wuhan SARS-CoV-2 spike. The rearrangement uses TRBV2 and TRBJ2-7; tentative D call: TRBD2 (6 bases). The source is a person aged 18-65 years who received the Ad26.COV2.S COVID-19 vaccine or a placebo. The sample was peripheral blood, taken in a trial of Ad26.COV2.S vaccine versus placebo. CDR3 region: CASLKLASAGEQYF. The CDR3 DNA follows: TGTGCCAGCTTGAAGTTGGCTAGCGCGGGTGAGCAGTACTTC.